The rows below give T cell receptor beta chains drawn from one sample of a study of blood T cell repertoires in COVID-19. Some clones are missing from TCRdb's copy, which holds only in-frame ones; the method was immunoSEQ multiplex PCR. In the table there are some 76,000 clones, around 86% of which are singletons. The source material was peripheral blood. These receptors were collected from a woman under 30 with acute or convalescent COVID-19. CDR3s include the opening cysteine and the closing phenylalanine or tryptophan. D genes are given only for firm matches. Clone size is stated in some rows and not others, as once, few, many or a class when expanded.

TRBJ1-4,few,TRBV6-1,-,CASSDRDPEKLFF,TGTGCCAGCAGTGATCGGGATCCTGAAAAACTGTTTTTT
TRBJ2-4,-,TRBV7-8,TRBD2,CASSRGLAGRGLDKNIQYF,TGTGCCAGCAGTCGCGGACTAGCGGGAAGGGGCTTAGACAAAAACATTCAGTACTTC
TRBJ2-3,-,TRBV5-1,-,CASSLGAATDTQYF,TGCGCCAGCAGCTTGGGAGCGGCCACAGATACGCAGTATTTT
TRBJ2-2,-,TRBV6-2/TRBV6-3,TRBD2,CASSYSGGRARTGELFF,TGTGCCAGCAGTTACTCGGGCGGGAGGGCGAGAACCGGGGAGCTGTTTTTT
TRBJ2-1,-,TRBV30,TRBD2,CAWRTSGGFGRNEQFF,TGTGCCTGGAGAACTAGCGGGGGATTCGGGAGAAATGAGCAGTTCTTC
TRBJ1-2,few,TRBV4-2,-,CASSQVDRSDYGYTF,TGTGCCAGCAGCCAAGTAGACAGGTCGGACTATGGCTACACCTTC
TRBJ1-6,-,TRBV27,TRBD1,CASSFGQGATYNSPLHF,TGTGCCAGCAGTTTTGGACAGGGGGCGACCTATAATTCACCCCTCCACTTT
TRBJ2-1,once,TRBV9,TRBD2,CASSALGLAGVNEQFF,TGTGCCAGCAGCGCCCTGGGACTAGCGGGGGTCAATGAGCAGTTCTTC
TRBJ2-7,-,TRBV7-9,-,CASSSSVTYEQYF,TGTGCCAGCAGCTCTAGCGTGACCTACGAGCAGTACTTC
TRBJ2-1,-,TRBV19,TRBD1,CASSPGQGVNNEQFF,TGTGCCAGTAGCCCTGGACAGGGGGTAAACAATGAGCAGTTCTTC
TRBJ2-2,-,TRBV30,-,CAWRTRSNTGELFF,TGTGCCTGGAGAACGCGATCGAACACCGGGGAGCTGTTTTTT
TRBJ1-2,-,TRBV7-8,TRBD1,CASSRGTGAGKNYGYTF,TGTGCCAGCAGCCGAGGGACAGGGGCCGGAAAAAACTATGGCTACACCTTC
TRBJ1-4,few,TRBV9,-,CASSGFQVEKLFF,TGTGCCAGCAGCGGCTTCCAGGTTGAAAAACTGTTTTTT
TRBJ2-2,-,TRBV14,-,CASSPLQDSLGTGELFF,TGTGCCAGCAGCCCACTTCAGGACAGCCTCGGAACCGGGGAGCTGTTTTTT
TRBJ2-7,-,TRBV5-1,TRBD2,CASSLSSGGPFYEQYF,TGCGCCAGCAGCTTGTCTAGCGGGGGGCCTTTCTACGAGCAGTACTTC
TRBJ1-2,-,TRBV19,TRBD1,CASSPTGQGRGYTF,TGTGCCAGTAGTCCCACCGGACAGGGGAGGGGCTACACCTTC
TRBJ1-6,-,TRBV6-5,-,CASRVLSSYNSPLHF,TGTGCCAGCAGGGTTTTGAGCTCCTATAATTCACCCCTCCACTTT
TRBJ1-6,-,TRBV11-2,-,CASSLTGQPNNSPLHF,TGTGCCAGCAGCTTAACCGGACAGCCAAATAATTCACCCCTCCACTTT
TRBJ1-1,-,TRBV28,TRBD1,CASKQGSLNTEAFF,TGTGCCAGCAAACAGGGGTCCTTGAACACTGAAGCTTTCTTT
TRBJ2-1,-,TRBV19,-,CASSTRGGSYNEQFF,TGTGCCAGTAGTACAAGGGGGGGGTCCTACAATGAGCAGTTCTTC
TRBJ1-2,-,TRBV5-6,TRBD1,CASSPGTGNNYGYTF,TGTGCCAGCAGCCCCGGGACAGGGAATAATTATGGCTACACCTTC
TRBJ1-3,-,TRBV9,-,CASSTTRGNTIYF,TGTGCCAGCAGCACCACAAGAGGAAACACCATATATTTT
TRBJ1-2,-,TRBV11-2,-,CASSFSRGGYGYTF,TGTGCCAGCAGCTTTTCCAGGGGTGGCTATGGCTACACCTTC
TRBJ2-3,-,TRBV28,-,CASSYRRNRPNTDTQYF,TGTGCCAGCAGTTACAGGCGGAACCGTCCTAACACAGATACGCAGTATTTT
TRBJ1-5,few,TRBV7-8,TRBD1,CASSLRFTGEGAQHF,TGTGCCAGCAGCTTACGGTTCACAGGGGAAGGGGCCCAGCATTTT
TRBJ2-3,-,TRBV6-5,TRBD2,CASSYSGGQVDTQYF,TGTGCCAGCAGTTACAGCGGGGGTCAGGTAGATACGCAGTATTTT
TRBJ2-1,once,TRBV4-2,-,CASSQDYGLYTFF,TGTGCCAGCAGCCAAGATTACGGACTATACACCTTCTTC
TRBJ2-1,-,TRBV5-4,TRBD2,CASSWGGGTLGNEQFF,TGTGCCAGCAGCTGGGGCGGGGGTACCCTTGGAAATGAGCAGTTCTTC
TRBJ2-5,-,TRBV6-5,TRBD2,CASSPFFTGGKTQYF,TGTGCCAGCAGTCCCTTTTTTACGGGGGGGAAGACCCAGTACTTC